A selection of T cell receptor beta chains follows, all from one sample in a study of blood T cell repertoires in COVID-19. Only in-frame clones appear in the TCRdb table, and some are missing; sequencing was by immunoSEQ multiplex PCR. The sample has 200,000 to 250,000 clones; less than 90% are singletons. Material: peripheral blood. These receptors came from a man aged 55 to 70 with acute or convalescent COVID-19. CDR3s include the opening cysteine and the closing phenylalanine or tryptophan. Fields, in order: CDR3 DNA, CDR3 protein, J gene, clone size, V gene, D gene. A D gene is named only where the DNA matches it firmly. Size values are once, few and many counts, or a class for expanded clones, and some rows have none.

TGTGCCACCAGTTCAGGGTTCACTGAAGCTTTCTTT | CATSSGFTEAFF | TRBJ1-1 | - | TRBV24-1 | -
TGTGCCAGCAGTCAGATTGACAGGGGCAACACTGAAGCTTTCTTT | CASSQIDRGNTEAFF | TRBJ1-1 | - | TRBV3-1/TRBV3-2 | TRBD1
TGTGCCAGCAGTTCCCCCGGGGGTGGCGGGGAGCTGTTTTTT | CASSSPGGGGELFF | TRBJ2-2 | - | TRBV27 | -
TGTGCCAGCAGCCACTTTGCGGGCGCAGGGGGAGGCAATGAGCAGTTCTTC | CASSHFAGAGGGNEQFF | TRBJ2-1 | - | TRBV3-1/TRBV3-2 | -
TGTGCCAGCAGCATTACAGGGGGCCATAGTAGCTACGAGCAGTACTTC | CASSITGGHSSYEQYF | TRBJ2-7 | - | TRBV6-6 | TRBD1
TGTGCCAGCAGTGGAGGAGAGGACTATAATTCACCCCTCCACTTT | CASSGGEDYNSPLHF | TRBJ1-6 | - | TRBV25-1 | -
TGTGCCAGCAGCTTGGAGGCACAGGGAAAGGCTGAAGCTTTCTTT | CASSLEAQGKAEAFF | TRBJ1-1 | - | TRBV5-4 | -
TGTGCCAGCAGCACCGCAGATGAGCAGTTCTTC | CASSTADEQFF | TRBJ2-1 | - | TRBV5-8 | -
TGTGCCTGGAGTGGCGGGAGGGTTCCGGATGAGCAGTTCTTC | CAWSGGRVPDEQFF | TRBJ2-1 | - | TRBV30 | TRBD2
TGTGCCAGCAGCTTAAGGGGGCGCAACTATGGCTACACCTTC | CASSLRGRNYGYTF | TRBJ1-2 | - | TRBV5-6 | TRBD1
TGTGCCAGCAGCATCCCTACCTACGAGCAGTACTTC | CASSIPTYEQYF | TRBJ2-7 | once | TRBV28 | -
TGTGCCAGCAGTGAAATCGCAGGTCAGCCCCAGCATTTT | CASSEIAGQPQHF | TRBJ1-5 | - | TRBV12-3/TRBV12-4 | -
TGTGCCAGTAGTGCCTCCGCGGGGAGGAATGAGCAGTTCTTC | CASSASAGRNEQFF | TRBJ2-1 | - | TRBV19 | -
TGTGCCAGCAGTTTTGGAGGGGGCGTTCAGCCCCAGCATTTT | CASSFGGGVQPQHF | TRBJ1-5 | - | TRBV28 | TRBD1
TGCAGCGCCGAGAAAGGGGTGGACACCGGGGAGCTGTTTTTT | CSAEKGVDTGELFF | TRBJ2-2 | few | TRBV29-1 | -
TGTGCCAGCAGTTTACTGAACACCGGGGAGCTGTTTTTT | CASSLLNTGELFF | TRBJ2-2 | - | TRBV6-5 | -
TGCAGCGTAGGACTAGCGGGCCCGTACGAGCAGTACTTC | CSVGLAGPYEQYF | TRBJ2-7 | once | TRBV29-1 | TRBD2
TGTGCCAGCAGCTTGTTACGGGGGGAAGCTTTCTTT | CASSLLRGEAFF | TRBJ1-1 | - | TRBV5-6 | -
TGCGCCAGCAGCCGTGGAGGGGAGCAGACCCAGTACTTC | CASSRGGEQTQYF | TRBJ2-5 | - | TRBV5-1 | -
TGTGCCAGCAGTCTACAGGGGGCGGGAGCTGAAGCTTTCTTT | CASSLQGAGAEAFF | TRBJ1-1 | few | TRBV9 | TRBD1